This T cell receptor beta chain was profiled in a study of Tregs in tolerant kidney transplant recipients. Study background: Related graft donors supplied nonmyeloablative bone marrow transplants, and mixed chimerism was transient. General study findings and limits: This study did not directly address biological reproducibility. Nucleotide sequences could not be compared across some patients' samples due to primer changes.

Comments on this clone: The antigen remains unidentified.

Data came from immunoSEQ multiplex PCR; TCRdb stores just in-frame clones and leaves some out. This table lists about 52,000 clones. Unstimulated Tregs (CD4+CD25+CD127-) and CD4+CD25- non-Tregs were sorted from PBMCs. The receptor comes from a human donor who received a combined kidney and bone marrow transplant. Sequenced here: CD4+ T cells from blood, sampled before the transplant.

Incomplete CDR3 DNA: TGTGCCAGCAGTGTACAGGGGGCGAGCAATCAGCCC. Its protein product is CASSVQGASNQP. The whole CDR3 is CASSVQGASNQPQHF. V usage is TRBV6-1 and J usage is TRBJ1-5, with 9 positions matching TRBD1. Read data end 3 residues before the CDR3 end; the end is taken from the germline J gene. Germline V gene sequence: CDR1 MNHNS, CDR2 SASEGT. This CDR3 spans 15 amino acids. With V trimmed by 4 bases and J by 1 base, 2 bases remained unmatched.